This T cell receptor beta chain was recorded in a study of shared clonotypes between healthy human individuals. Study background: CD4 naive and CD4 memory each took three plates per donor, while CD8 naive took two and CD8 memory one.

Study-wide results and caveats: Only blood was sampled, and tissue TCR repertoires likely differ from blood ones.

As for this clone: Its antigen remains unknown.

As defined, naive CD8 cells were CD45RO-negative and positively selected for CCR7, with terminally differentiated effector memory CD45RA+ cells excluded. The assay was immunoSEQ multiplex PCR, and TCRdb's table has in-frame clones only and misses some. The sample consists of about 580,000 clones, about 98% of them appearing once. The ends were cut back, 4 bases at V and 2 bases at J, with 18 bases in the middle. This CDR3 region has 16 residues. CDR1 and CDR2 from the germline V gene are SEHNR and FQNEAQ (reference sequence). The gene calls are TRBV7-9 and TRBJ2-7, with D tentatively TRBD1 (5 bases). This TCR was recovered from a man aged 30-40 years in good health. Sequencing input: naive CD8+ T cells sorted from blood. CDR3 coding DNA: TGTGCCAGCAGCTCGGAACAGGAGATAAAGACCTACGAGCAGTACTTC. Translation: CASSSEQEIKTYEQYF.